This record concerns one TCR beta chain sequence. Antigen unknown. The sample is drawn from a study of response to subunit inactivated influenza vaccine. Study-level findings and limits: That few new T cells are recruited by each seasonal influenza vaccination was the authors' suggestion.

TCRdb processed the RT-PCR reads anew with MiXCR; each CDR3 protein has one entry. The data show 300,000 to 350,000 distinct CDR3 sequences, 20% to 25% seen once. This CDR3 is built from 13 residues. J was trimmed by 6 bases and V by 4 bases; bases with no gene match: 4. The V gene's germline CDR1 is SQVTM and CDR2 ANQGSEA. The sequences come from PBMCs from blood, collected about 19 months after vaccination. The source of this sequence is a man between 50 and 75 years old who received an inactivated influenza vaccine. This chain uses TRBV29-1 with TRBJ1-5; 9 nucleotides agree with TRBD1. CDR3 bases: TGCAGCGTTGCTTTGACAGGGGGTCAGCCCCAGCATTTT. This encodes CSVALTGGQPQHF.